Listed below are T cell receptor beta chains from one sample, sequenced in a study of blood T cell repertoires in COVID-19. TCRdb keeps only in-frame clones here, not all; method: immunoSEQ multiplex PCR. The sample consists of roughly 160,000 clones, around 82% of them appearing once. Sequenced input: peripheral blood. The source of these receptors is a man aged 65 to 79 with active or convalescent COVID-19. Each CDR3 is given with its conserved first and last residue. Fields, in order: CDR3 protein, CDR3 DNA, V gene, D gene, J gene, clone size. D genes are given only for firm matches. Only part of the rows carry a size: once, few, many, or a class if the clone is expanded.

CDR3aa: CATTAGAGVSGELFF
CDR3nt: TGTGCCACCACTGCGGGAGCGGGAGTATCCGGGGAGCTGTTTTTT
v_gene: TRBV24-1
d_gene: TRBD2
j_gene: TRBJ2-2
abundance: -

CDR3aa: CASSQQVNQPQHF
CDR3nt: TGTGCCAGCAGCCAACAGGTCAATCAGCCCCAGCATTTT
v_gene: TRBV3-1/TRBV3-2
d_gene: -
j_gene: TRBJ1-5
abundance: -

CDR3aa: CASSLQGASTEAFF
CDR3nt: TGTGCCAGCAGCCTCCAGGGGGCGAGCACTGAAGCTTTCTTT
v_gene: TRBV3-1/TRBV3-2
d_gene: TRBD1
j_gene: TRBJ1-1
abundance: -

CDR3aa: CASSPGLGTARNTIYF
CDR3nt: TGTGCCAGCTCACCAGGCTTAGGGACAGCCAGAAACACCATATATTTT
v_gene: TRBV18
d_gene: TRBD1
j_gene: TRBJ1-3
abundance: many

CDR3aa: CASSIMSRGASYEQYF
CDR3nt: TGTGCCAGTAGTATAATGTCGCGGGGGGCCTCCTACGAGCAGTACTTC
v_gene: TRBV19
d_gene: TRBD2
j_gene: TRBJ2-7
abundance: -

CDR3aa: CSTTGDGYTF
CDR3nt: TGCAGCACAACAGGGGACGGCTACACCTTC
v_gene: TRBV29-1
d_gene: TRBD1
j_gene: TRBJ1-2
abundance: -

CDR3aa: CASSQGGLEPYDSTDTQYF
CDR3nt: TGCGCCAGCAGCCAAGGGGGCCTAGAGCCCTACGATAGCACAGATACGCAGTATTTT
v_gene: TRBV4-3
d_gene: -
j_gene: TRBJ2-3
abundance: -

CDR3aa: CSVASTGPTNTGELFF
CDR3nt: TGCAGCGTGGCCTCCACAGGCCCTACGAACACCGGGGAGCTGTTTTTT
v_gene: TRBV29-1
d_gene: -
j_gene: TRBJ2-2
abundance: -

CDR3aa: CASSLLQRGVETQYF
CDR3nt: TGTGCCAGCAGCCTCCTGCAGCGGGGGGTAGAGACCCAGTACTTC
v_gene: TRBV7-2
d_gene: TRBD2
j_gene: TRBJ2-5
abundance: -

CDR3aa: CASSLGGVVNYGYTF
CDR3nt: TGTGCCAGCAGCTTAGGCGGGGTCGTGAACTATGGCTACACCTTC
v_gene: TRBV7-2
d_gene: -
j_gene: TRBJ1-2
abundance: -

CDR3aa: CASSQTTGGGNQPQHF
CDR3nt: TGTGCCAGCAGCCAAACGACAGGGGGAGGCAATCAGCCCCAGCATTTT
v_gene: TRBV16
d_gene: TRBD1
j_gene: TRBJ1-5
abundance: -

CDR3aa: CASSGTPSNQPQHF
CDR3nt: TGTGCCAGCAGCGGGACTCCTAGCAATCAGCCCCAGCATTTT
v_gene: TRBV27
d_gene: -
j_gene: TRBJ1-5
abundance: -

CDR3aa: CASSSRDMDYGYTF
CDR3nt: TGTGCCAGCAGCTCCCGGGACATGGACTATGGCTACACCTTC
v_gene: TRBV7-2
d_gene: -
j_gene: TRBJ1-2
abundance: -

CDR3aa: CASSWEGGVKNPSTDTQYF
CDR3nt: TGTGCCAGCAGTTGGGAGGGCGGGGTTAAGAATCCTAGCACAGATACGCAGTATTTT
v_gene: TRBV28
d_gene: TRBD2
j_gene: TRBJ2-3
abundance: medium-sized

CDR3aa: CASSRTLQGVSNQPQHF
CDR3nt: TGTGCCAGCAGTCGTACGTTACAGGGGGTTAGCAATCAGCCCCAGCATTTT
v_gene: TRBV6-6
d_gene: TRBD1
j_gene: TRBJ1-5
abundance: -

CDR3aa: CASSERWGGENTEAFF
CDR3nt: TGTGCCAGCAGTGAAAGATGGGGAGGGGAGAACACTGAAGCTTTCTTT
v_gene: TRBV2
d_gene: -
j_gene: TRBJ1-1
abundance: -